This T cell receptor beta chain was observed in a study of cytomegalovirus exposure and HLA in healthy donors. Study-wide context: In an earlier analysis, approximately 120 million unique TCR beta sequences were found from about 179 million T cells. Findings of the study overall: One cluster of highly shared sequence variants probably arose as a sequencing artifact. DRB1 had the most TCR associations and HLA-C the fewest, a later analysis found, with rates varying by HLA locus.

Among the donors, all were healthy bone marrow donors. The CDR3 length is 15 residues. Germline CDR1 reads SGHRS; CDR2 reads YFSETQ. Trimming cost V 4 bases and J 1 base, with 14 bases left between them. The study ran its PCR with 60 Vbeta and 13 Jbeta primers. The assay was immunoSEQ multiplex PCR, and TCRdb's table has in-frame clones only and misses some. This sample has roughly 150,000 clones; around 86% occur once, and the top ten carry less than 1.5%. To note about this clone: The antigen is undetermined.

This sequence was found in a female donor in good health and CMV-seronegative. J is TRBJ1-1 and V is TRBV5-1; unclear D gene. Material: PBMCs. CDR3 DNA: TGCGCCAGCAGCCCTAGGTATGTCCAGAACACTGAAGCTTTCTTT. Protein sequence: CASSPRYVQNTEAFF.